This T cell receptor (beta chain) derives from a study of radiation and T cells in renal cell carcinoma. Whole-study context: Nephrectomy followed 15 Gy stereotactic body radiation by 4 weeks.

The count of this clone is one. Its target is unknown. Regarding time point: blood 2 weeks post-SBRT. Treatment given: 15 Gy SBRT to primary tumor, nephrectomy 4 weeks later. Radiation-treated patients gave blood at baseline, week 2 and week 4. Study-level results: Baseline intratumoral clonotype presence is unknown without pretreatment biopsies. Top tumor clonotypes rose in blood 2 weeks post-radiation, then contracted.

V was clipped by 1 base and J by 1 base, with 9 bases between them. CDR3 length equals 15 residues. Per the germline V gene, CDR1 is SGHNT and CDR2 is YENEEA. Using immunoSEQ multiplex PCR, the repertoire was profiled, and TCRdb retains in-frame clones only, with some absent. The profile covers some 150,000 clones, with roughly 89% appearing a single time and under 15% taken by the ten largest. The chain carries TRBV11-3 and TRBJ2-3; D assignment may be TRBD1 or TRBD2 (5 bases each). Sequenced here: blood, sampled from a patient whose treatment included radiotherapy and nephrectomy. The source of this sequence is a woman in her forties or fifties with renal cell carcinoma. CDR3 sequence: CASSLGQGGTDTQYF. The CDR3 DNA is TGTGCCAGCAGCTTAGGGCAGGGAGGCACAGATACGCAGTATTTT.